The 32 T cell receptor beta chains presented below share a single source sample, sequenced in a study of blood T cell repertoires in COVID-19. TCRdb's table, derived via immunoSEQ multiplex PCR, lists solely in-frame clones and lacks some. The sample lists over 85,000 clones, 87% seen once, with around 7% in the top ten. The sample taken for sequencing was peripheral blood. The receptor set was obtained from a human donor with acute or convalescent COVID-19. The donor label of this sample is uncertain.

The rearrangement uses TRBV28 and TRBJ2-3; TRBD2 agrees at 7 bases. Germline V gives CDR1 MDHEN, CDR2 SYDVKM. There are 16 residues in the CDR3. With V trimmed by 8 bases and J by 1 base, 12 bases remained unmatched. CDR3: CASRSGRRIGTDTQYF. CDR3 DNA: TGTGCCAGCCGATCCGGGAGGAGAATCGGCACAGATACGCAGTATTTT.

The chain combines TRBV9 with TRBJ2-3, with a possible D match to TRBD1 (5 bases). Germline V gene sequence: CDR1 SGDLS, CDR2 YYNGEE. The CDR3 totals 13 residues. V gave up 7 bases and J gave up 5 bases, with 14 bases separating them. CDR3 sequence: CASGWGPRDTQYF. CDR3 nucleotides: TGTGCCAGCGGGTGGGGCCCGAGAGATACGCAGTATTTT.

V and J are TRBV5-1 and TRBJ1-4, with 10 bases that match TRBD1. V gave up 4 bases and J gave up 7 bases; unmatched junction bases: 4. Germline CDR1 reads SGHRS; CDR2 reads YFSETQ. The CDR3 length is 14 residues. The CDR3 DNA follows: TGCGCCAGCAGCCCGGGACAGGGGTCTGAAAAACTGTTTTTT. Amino acids: CASSPGQGSEKLFF.

The J gene is TRBJ1-2, the V gene TRBV10-3; 12 bases align to TRBD1. The junction had 10 bases not matched to a gene; V was cut back by 7 bases and J by 7 bases. The germline V gene encodes CDR1 ENHRY and CDR2 SYGVKD. The CDR3 is 15 residues long. In DNA form, the CDR3 reads TGTGCCATCACCGGGACAGGGGGCGGATCTGTTGGCTACACCTTC. It yields the protein CAITGTGGGSVGYTF.

The chain carries TRBV7-6 and TRBJ1-3, with D perhaps matching TRBD1 (5 bases). This CDR3 region has 18 residues. CDR1 is SGHVS and CDR2 is FNYEAQ in the germline V gene. Trimming took 5 bases from V and 1 from J, leaving 21 bases between them. The CDR3 loop reads CASSALVAGELSGNTIYF. In DNA, the CDR3 is TGTGCCAGCAGCGCCCTAGTTGCGGGGGAACTATCTGGAAACACCATATATTTT.

This chain joins TRBV30 and TRBJ2-1, with 7 positions matching TRBD1. The germline V gene encodes CDR1 GTSNPN and CDR2 SVGIG (reference sequence). The CDR3 runs 14 residues. Trimming took 5 bases from V and 2 from J; bases not matched to a gene: 6. The CDR3 loop reads CAWQTGTAYNEQFF. CDR3 DNA sequence: TGTGCCTGGCAGACCGGGACAGCCTACAATGAGCAGTTCTTC.

V usage is TRBV28 and J usage is TRBJ1-2; D not resolved. The CDR3 loop spans 13 amino acids. Germline loops: CDR1 MDHEN, CDR2 SYDVKM. With 1 base removed from V and 8 bases from J, the gap between germline ends came to 11 bases. CDR3 region: CASSLFGGRGYTF. CDR3 in DNA: TGTGCCAGCAGTTTATTCGGTGGGCGAGGCTACACCTTC.

The chain carries TRBV28 and TRBJ1-5; a possible D gene is TRBD1 (6 bases). CDR1 is MDHEN and CDR2 is SYDVKM in the germline V gene. V was clipped by 6 bases and J by 2 bases, with 14 bases between them. There are 15 residues in the CDR3. In DNA form, the CDR3 reads TGTGCCAGCAGGACCGGACAGTGGGGCAATCAGCCCCAGCATTTT. Translating gives CASRTGQWGNQPQHF.

This chain joins TRBV4-2 and TRBJ2-2; D remains ambiguous. The CDR3 is 16 residues long. The ends were cut back, 4 bases at V and 6 bases at J, with 18 bases in the middle. CDR1 is LGHNA, CDR2 YNFKEQ, per germline. Here the CDR3 reads CASSPTSYRVAGELFF. In DNA, the CDR3 is TGTGCCAGCAGCCCCACATCATACCGGGTGGCCGGGGAGCTGTTTTTT.

The chain links TRBV11-2 to TRBJ1-3; no definite D call. The V end lost 1 base, the J end lost 0 bases, and 7 bases lay between the germline ends. The CDR3 is made up of 15 amino acids. Germline CDR1 is SGHAT and CDR2 is FQNNGV. For the CDR3, the DNA is TGTGCCAGCAGCTTAGGCAGAGGCTCTGGAAACACCATATATTTT. It translates to CASSLGRGSGNTIYF.

The chain uses TRBV19 and TRBJ2-6; D gene uncertain. CDR1 and CDR2 from the germline V gene are LNHDA and SQIVND (reference sequence). The ends were cut back, 6 bases at V and 1 base at J, with 10 bases in the middle. The CDR3 is 15 amino acids. CDR3 coding DNA: TGTGCCAGTAGGGCCCCCCGTTCTGGGGCCAACGTCCTGACTTTC. Translation: CASRAPRSGANVLTF.

J is TRBJ2-5 and V is TRBV27; TRBD1 aligns across 7 bases. The CDR3 loop spans 16 amino acids. Losses at the gene ends were 0 bases for V and 4 bases for J; bases not matched to a gene: 8. Germline CDR1 is MNHEY and CDR2 is SMNVEV (reference sequence). The CDR3: CASSLSATGLGETQYF. CDR3 coding DNA: TGTGCCAGCAGTTTATCCGCGACAGGGCTGGGAGAGACCCAGTACTTC.

The rearrangement uses TRBV7-9 and TRBJ2-2; the D is unclear. The V end was cut by 11 bases, the J end by 4 bases, with 14 bases between. In germline, CDR1 is SEHNR, CDR2 FQNEAQ (reference sequence). The CDR3 runs to 13 residues. The CDR3 DNA reads TGTGCCTCACGAGGTGAGGCCACCGGGGAGCTGTTTTTT. Translating it yields CASRGEATGELFF.

Here the CDR3 DNA reads TGTGCCAGCAGTTCATGGACAGGGAGCTACGAGCAGTACTTC. This sequence encodes CASSSWTGSYEQYF. The chain recombines TRBV6-6 with TRBJ2-7, with 8 bases that match TRBD1. The CDR3 consists of 14 residues. Germline CDR1 MNHNY, CDR2 SVGAGI (reference sequence). The J segment lost 3 bases and the V segment lost 4 bases, leaving 5 bases of the junction unmatched.

The V call is TRBV2, the J call TRBJ2-1; 10 bases match TRBD2. This CDR3 spans 16 amino acids. Unmatched junction bases numbered 9, after V lost 4 bases and J lost 6 bases. Per germline, CDR1 SNHLY and CDR2 FYNNEI. CDR3 in amino acids: CASSVRASGGPNEQFF. The CDR3 nucleotides are TGTGCCAGCAGTGTTCGGGCTAGCGGGGGCCCCAATGAGCAGTTCTTC.

This chain connects TRBV6-5 to TRBJ2-3, with D perhaps TRBD2 (6 bases). V was pared by 6 bases and J by 5 bases, with 12 bases between. Germline V CDR1 and CDR2: MNHEY, SVGAGI. The CDR3 runs to 13 residues. Here the CDR3 DNA reads TGTGCCAGCAGCTCGGGACTTTTAGATACGCAGTATTTT. It encodes CASSSGLLDTQYF.

This clone showed up just once. This chain joins TRBV6-5 and TRBJ1-6; TRBD1 is a possible D gene (5 bases). V was clipped by 8 bases and J by 7 bases, with 9 bases between them. CDR3 length equals 12 residues. Germline-derived CDR1 and CDR2 are MNHEY and SVGAGI. The CDR3 loop reads CASGQGNSPLHF. Here the CDR3 DNA reads TGTGCCAGCGGGCAGGGAAATTCACCCCTCCACTTT.

Concerning this clone itself: Other DNA sequences of this sample code for an identical CDR3. This chain links TRBV7-2 with TRBJ2-1; D possibly corresponds to TRBD1 (6 bases). V lost 3 bases and J 5 bases, leaving 8 bases between the germline ends. CDR3 length equals 13 residues. Germline loops: CDR1 SGHTA, CDR2 FQGNSA. The CDR3 DNA reads as TGTGCCAGCAGCTTCAACAGGGACAATGAGCAGTTCTTC. Translating gives CASSFNRDNEQFF.

The chain carries TRBV19 and TRBJ1-1; D gene ambiguous. Germline lookup yields CDR1 LNHDA and CDR2 SQIVND (reference sequence). Trimming removed 2 bases at V and 0 bases at J, with 7 bases between. This CDR3 is 14 amino acids long. The CDR3: CASSIKYLNTEAFF. In DNA, the CDR3 is TGTGCCAGTAGTATAAAGTACTTGAACACTGAAGCTTTCTTT.

The CDR3: CASTVGQGDGYTF. The CDR3 nucleotides are TGTGCCAGCACCGTCGGACAGGGGGATGGCTACACCTTC. J is TRBJ1-2 and V is TRBV6-5; 10 nucleotides line up with TRBD1. The germline V gene encodes CDR1 MNHEY and CDR2 SVGAGI. V was pared by 7 bases and J by 6 bases, with 5 bases of the junction left unmatched. CDR3 size: 13 residues.

The chain couples TRBV2 to TRBJ1-2; 7 positions agree with TRBD1. This CDR3 has 15 amino acids. Germline values: CDR1 SNHLY, CDR2 FYNNEI. The trim removed 1 base at V and 6 bases at J, leaving 8 bases unmatched. The CDR3 DNA is TGTGCCAGCAGTGAAGGGACAGGAAGGTCCCATGGCTACACCTTC. Its protein product is CASSEGTGRSHGYTF.

This clone was observed a handful of times. V and J are TRBV27 and TRBJ2-2; TRBD1 matches 10 bases. CDR1 MNHEY and CDR2 SMNVEV come from the germline V gene (reference sequence). This CDR3 is 16 amino acids long. The junction had 4 bases not matched to a gene; V was cut back by 6 bases and J by 0 bases. The CDR3 loop reads CASRGQGRTNTGELFF. CDR3 nucleotide sequence: TGTGCCAGCAGGGGACAGGGGCGTACGAACACCGGGGAGCTGTTTTTT.

This clone was detected once. V usage is TRBV10-1 and J usage is TRBJ2-3; 11 nucleotides line up with TRBD2. Germline values: CDR1 WNHNN, CDR2 SYGVQD (reference sequence). The CDR3 has 15 amino acids. Trimming at V came to 4 bases and at J to 4 bases, leaving 4 bases not matched to a gene. CDR3 DNA sequence: TGCGCCAGCAGTGGGGTTAGCGGGGGGGCAGATACGCAGTATTTT. Encoded protein: CASSGVSGGADTQYF.

V and J are TRBV28 and TRBJ2-7, with D perhaps TRBD1 (6 bases). Germline V gene sequence: CDR1 MDHEN, CDR2 SYDVKM. There are 14 residues in the CDR3. Trimming took 0 bases from V and 2 from J, leaving 8 bases between them. CDR3 nucleotide sequence: TGTGCCAGCAGTTTATGGGACAGCGCCTACGAGCAGTACTTC. Protein sequence: CASSLWDSAYEQYF.

V usage is TRBV5-4 and J usage is TRBJ1-4; D perhaps matches TRBD1 (5 bases). V shed 4 bases and J shed 5 bases, with 21 bases lying between them. The CDR3 consists of 17 residues. In germline, CDR1 is SGHNT, CDR2 YYREEE (reference sequence). CDR3 region: CASSLKQGLTANEKLFF. The CDR3 nucleotides read TGTGCCAGCAGCCTCAAGCAGGGTCTTACGGCGAATGAAAAACTGTTTTTT.

The DNA for the CDR3 is TGTGCCAGCTCACCTGGGACAGGGGGCTCCAATGAGCAGTTCTTC. Translating it yields CASSPGTGGSNEQFF. V usage is TRBV18 and J usage is TRBJ2-1; 12 bases map to TRBD1. This CDR3 is 15 amino acids long. Trimming took 3 bases from V and 6 from J; bases not matched to a gene: 3. Per germline, CDR1 KGHSH and CDR2 LQKENI.

The DNA for the CDR3 is TGTGCCAGTAGTCCCCTGTCGCGGGGGGCTATTAGCTACACCTTC. As protein: CASSPLSRGAISYTF. The chain recombines TRBV19 with TRBJ1-2; TRBD1 might be the D (6 bases). The CDR3 has 15 residues. V was trimmed by 5 bases and J by 9 bases, leaving 22 bases between them. The germline V gene has CDR1 LNHDA and CDR2 SQIVND (reference sequence).

The chain combines TRBV5-6 with TRBJ2-3; the match to TRBD2 covers 8 bases. J was trimmed by 1 base and V by 4 bases; bases with no gene match: 11. Germline CDR1 and CDR2: SGHDT and YYEEEE. The CDR3 contains 17 residues. The chain's CDR3 is CASSLRGGPRRTDTQYF. CDR3 bases: TGTGCCAGCAGCCTTCGCGGGGGGCCTAGGCGCACAGATACGCAGTATTTT.

The chain combines TRBV6-5 with TRBJ1-5; weak D call: TRBD1 (6 bases). V gave up 8 bases and J gave up 7 bases, with 21 bases separating them. This CDR3 is 15 amino acids long. The germline V gene has CDR1 MNHEY and CDR2 SVGAGI. CDR3 sequence: CASLRGGANWQPQHF. CDR3 bases: TGTGCCAGCCTCCGGGGGGGGGCGAACTGGCAGCCCCAGCATTTT.

The chain recombines TRBV7-2 with TRBJ2-5; D might be TRBD1 (6 bases). Trimming cost V 5 bases and J 7 bases, with 29 bases left between them. Germline CDR1 reads SGHTA; CDR2 reads FQGNSA. The CDR3 has 18 amino acids. This chain's CDR3 is CASSLGQGTASPAMTQYF. CDR3 nucleotides: TGTGCCAGCAGCCTCGGGCAGGGGACGGCTAGCCCGGCCATGACCCAGTACTTC.

This chain connects TRBV7-6 to TRBJ1-5; no clear D. CDR1 SGHVS and CDR2 FNYEAQ come from the germline V gene. Trimming took off 3 bases at V and 7 bases at J, with 13 bases between the two ends. This CDR3 region has 14 residues. The CDR3 DNA reads TGTGCCAGCAGCTTGGGCAGGAATGGCCAGCCCCAGCATTTT. Translation: CASSLGRNGQPQHF.

V usage is TRBV5-4 and J usage is TRBJ2-2; tentatively, D is TRBD2 (5 bases). The CDR3 loop spans 14 amino acids. CDR1 SGHNT and CDR2 YYREEE come from the germline V gene (reference sequence). Trimming stripped 4 bases from V and 7 bases from J, with 14 bases between. CDR3 coding DNA: TGTGCCAGCAGCCCCGCCGCTAGCAACGGGGAGCTGTTTTTT. This translates into CASSPAASNGELFF.